This T cell receptor (beta chain) is from a study of blood T cell repertoires in COVID-19. Sequencing used immunoSEQ multiplex PCR; TCRdb keeps in-frame clones, though not all of them. The sample includes roughly 100,000 clones, about 91% seen only once; the top ten take 5% to 6.5%. This CDR3 region has 16 residues. Germline assignment: CDR1 MDHEN and CDR2 SYDVKM. V shed 7 bases, J shed 7 bases, and the junction held 17 bases outside the gene matches. V is TRBV28 and J is TRBJ1-2; 8 bases are a match to TRBD1. Specimen: peripheral blood. This TCR was sampled from a human donor in a cohort sampled during active COVID-19. The CDR3 spells CASNLNPGGWISGYTF. As DNA, the CDR3 is TGTGCCAGCAACCTAAACCCAGGGGGCTGGATAAGTGGCTACACCTTC.